The entry below gives a single T cell receptor (beta chain) sequence along with its context. Its antigen is not identified. Clones were sequenced by immunoSEQ multiplex PCR, and TCRdb holds only the in-frame ones, with some missing. The sample yields over 120,000 clones, around 91% seen once. The CDR3 consists of 13 residues. Germline CDR1 WNHNN, CDR2 SYGVQD (reference sequence). V was trimmed by 3 bases and J by 2 bases, leaving 7 bases between them. These data belong to a study of T cell responses to AZD1222 COVID-19 vaccine. Study summary: Both about-4-week and about-12-week second-dose recipients were combined.

Findings of the study overall: Among vaccine-associated CD4 TCRs, coverage spanned spike, with dominance at 160-218 and 743-854. There were repertoire samples only from the period after the peak T cell response. Only six or seven AZD1222 recipients were seropositive at baseline.

Material: peripheral blood, obtained on day 0 of AZD1222 vaccination. This rearrangement joins TRBV10-1 to TRBJ1-2; D is unclear. The clonotype comes from an adult in good health. Written as DNA, the CDR3 is TGCGCCAGCAGTGACAAACCAAACTATGGCTACACCTTC. Protein product: CASSDKPNYGYTF.